These 14 T cell receptor beta chains were sequenced from one sample in a study of blood T cells in healthy people across ages. PCR was performed a second time for about 7 to 12 cycles using a sample-barcoded 5' primer and a J-beta primer mix. TCRdb ran MiXCR on the 5' RACE reads and lists one entry per CDR3 protein. The sample has about 780,000 distinct CDR3 sequences; roughly 46% are singletons. The sequenced sample consisted of blood. Every receptor here comes from a man older than 75 in good health.

The chain is built from TRBV11-3 and TRBJ1-5; D is uncertain. This CDR3 has 18 residues. The V gene lost 2 bases and the J gene lost 2 bases, with 19 bases spanning the gap. Germline V gives CDR1 SGHNT, CDR2 YENEEA. CDR3 coding DNA: TGTGCCAGCAGCTTAAATCGGCCTCGTAGGGAAGGCAATCAGCCCCAGCATTTT. This gives the protein CASSLNRPRREGNQPQHF.

The rearrangement links TRBV7-3 to TRBJ2-1; D is perhaps TRBD1 or TRBD2 (7 bases each). Looked up from germline, CDR1 is SGHTA and CDR2 is FQGTGA. Between the trimmed V and J ends, which lost 5 bases and 4 bases, there was a span of 18 bases. This CDR3 region has 16 residues. The CDR3 DNA follows: TGTGCCAGCAGCATCACCCAGGGGGGGGGATACAATGAGCAGTTCTTC. Its translation is CASSITQGGGYNEQFF.

This clonotype was seen more than once but under ten times. The rearrangement links TRBV24-1 to TRBJ2-1; D is ambiguous. The CDR3 has 15 residues. Between the trimmed V and J ends, which lost 6 bases and 1 base, there was a span of 12 bases. From germline, CDR1 is KGHDR and CDR2 SFDVKD. The DNA of the CDR3 is TGTGCCACCAGTAGGATCAACGGTTCCTACAATGAGCAGTTCTTC. This codes for CATSRINGSYNEQFF.

V gene TRBV30 combines with J gene TRBJ2-5; D is unresolved. CDR1 and CDR2 (germline): GTSNPN, SVGIG (reference sequence). Trimming took off 0 bases at V and 2 bases at J, with 7 bases between the two ends. The CDR3 length is 13 residues. In DNA form, the CDR3 reads TGTGCCTGGAGTGTACAACAACAAGAGACCCAGTACTTC. Protein sequence: CAWSVQQQETQYF. The full variable domain, completed using reference TRBV30 and TRBJ2-5, is SQTIHQWPATLVQPVGSPLSLECTVEGTSNPNLYWYRQAAGRGLQLLFYSVGIGQISSEVPQNLSASRPQDRQFILSSKKLLLSDSGFYLCAWSVQQQETQYFGPGTRLLVL.

This clonotype was picked up one time. This chain uses TRBV5-1 with TRBJ1-2; D perhaps matches TRBD1 (6 bases). Deletions cut 0 bases from V and 5 bases from J, with 11 bases between. CDR3 length equals 14 residues. CDR1 and CDR2 (germline): SGHRS, YFSETQ. For the CDR3, the DNA is TGCGCCAGCAGCTTGGGCACAGGGTTGTATGGCTACACCTTC. Translated, it gives CASSLGTGLYGYTF.

This clonotype was seen a handful of times. The chain has TRBV6-6 and TRBJ2-3; 9 bases are a match to TRBD2. The J segment lost 0 bases and the V segment lost 4 bases, leaving 5 bases of the junction unmatched. Germline-derived CDR1 and CDR2 are MNHNY and SVGAGI (reference sequence). The CDR3 is 16 residues long. The CDR3 nucleotides are TGTGCCAGCAGTTCTTTAGCGGGGGCTAGCACAGATACGCAGTATTTT. It specifies CASSSLAGASTDTQYF.

This chain uses TRBV7-9 with TRBJ1-2; the D is unclear. Germline values: CDR1 SEHNR, CDR2 FQNEAQ (reference sequence). Trimming shortened V by 1 base and J by 8 bases, and 14 bases separated the two germline ends. CDR3 length: 14 amino acids. Written as DNA, the CDR3 is TGTGCCAGCAGCTTAGGGGGTCCGTTTTTCGGCTACACCTTC. Its translation is CASSLGGPFFGYTF.

This clonotype was detected a few times. The chain joins TRBV20-1 to TRBJ2-1, with TRBD2 matching 10 bases. Germline lookup yields CDR1 DFQATT and CDR2 SNEGSKA (reference sequence). V lost 3 bases, J lost 8 bases, and 10 bases stayed unmatched. This CDR3 has 15 amino acids. CDR3: CSASRTSGNLDEQFF. CDR3 coding DNA: TGCAGTGCTAGCCGAACTAGCGGGAATTTGGATGAGCAGTTCTTC.

This clonotype showed up just once. This may be a read error, as it is one base from a much larger clone. This rearrangement joins TRBV20-1 to TRBJ2-5, with 8 bases fitting TRBD1. The J call is doubtful: the DNA matches TRBJ2-7 better. CDR1 DFQATT and CDR2 SNEGSKA come from the germline V gene (reference sequence). This CDR3 region has 14 residues. Written as DNA, the CDR3 is TGCAGTGCTAGAGAAATTGGACAGGGAGTCGAGCAGTACTTC. It yields the protein CSAREIGQGVEQYF.

As concerns this clonotype: A read error is possible here, since a much larger clone lies one base away. V usage is TRBV7-2 and J usage is TRBJ2-7; D is unclear. Matching the DNA end better, TRBJ2-5 makes the J call doubtful. Per germline, CDR1 SGHTA and CDR2 FQGNSA. This CDR3 region has 12 residues. The DNA for the CDR3 is TGTGCCAGCAGCCACTCCACCAGGACCCAGTACTTC. Protein: CASSHSTRTQYF.

J is TRBJ2-5 and V is TRBV5-1, with no clear D. The germline CDR1 and CDR2 sequences are SGHRS and YFSETQ. V lost 0 bases and J lost 11, with 17 bases in between. CDR3 length: 14 residues. Here the CDR3 reads CASSLVAQLREQYF. CDR3 sequence (DNA): TGCGCCAGCAGCTTGGTCGCACAGCTACGAGAGCAGTACTTC.

V gene TRBV28 combines with J gene TRBJ2-2; D possibly matches TRBD1 or TRBD2 (5 bases each). Germline lookup yields CDR1 MDHEN and CDR2 SYDVKM. V lost 8 bases, J lost 6 bases, and 22 bases lay in between. There are 16 residues in the CDR3. The CDR3 sequence: CASVQQWGSRSGELFF. In DNA form, the CDR3 reads TGTGCCAGCGTGCAGCAATGGGGGTCGAGGTCCGGGGAGCTGTTTTTT.

The sample holds a few counts of this clonotype. The chain employs TRBV15 and TRBJ2-1; the match to TRBD2 covers 13 bases. This CDR3 spans 18 amino acids. CDR1 and CDR2 (germline): LNHNV, YYDKDF (reference sequence). Trimming cost V 3 bases and J 5 bases; bases outside gene matches: 10. This CDR3 reads CATSRGLAGSGSNNEQFF. The CDR3 DNA reads TGTGCCACCAGCAGGGGACTAGCGGGATCGGGGTCGAACAATGAGCAGTTCTTC.

Here the CDR3 DNA reads TGCGCCAGCAGCTCGCAGACTAGTCACAATGAGCAGTTCTTC. This sequence encodes CASSSQTSHNEQFF. The rearrangement links TRBV5-1 to TRBJ2-1; a weak D match, TRBD2 (6 bases). The CDR3 extends over 14 amino acids. The germline CDR1 and CDR2 sequences are SGHRS and YFSETQ. The germline V and J ends were trimmed by 3 bases and 5 bases, with 12 bases remaining between them.